This T cell receptor beta chain was identified during a study of technical replicates of blood from several donors. The method was immunoSEQ multiplex PCR; TCRdb's version includes in-frame clones alone and lacks a portion of them. The sample carries over 70,000 clones, more than 90% recorded once. The sequence came from a human donor in good health. Some clones in this sample may be carry-over from other donors' samples. The sequencing input was PBMCs.

The CDR3 sequence is CASSYFSAAAGYTF. The CDR3 nucleotides are TGTGCCAGCAGTTACTTCTCCGCGGCGGCTGGCTACACCTTC. The chain recombines TRBV6-5 with TRBJ1-2; no clear D gene. The germline CDR1 and CDR2 sequences are MNHEY and SVGAGI. The CDR3 extends over 14 amino acids. V lost 1 base and J lost 7, with 13 bases in between.